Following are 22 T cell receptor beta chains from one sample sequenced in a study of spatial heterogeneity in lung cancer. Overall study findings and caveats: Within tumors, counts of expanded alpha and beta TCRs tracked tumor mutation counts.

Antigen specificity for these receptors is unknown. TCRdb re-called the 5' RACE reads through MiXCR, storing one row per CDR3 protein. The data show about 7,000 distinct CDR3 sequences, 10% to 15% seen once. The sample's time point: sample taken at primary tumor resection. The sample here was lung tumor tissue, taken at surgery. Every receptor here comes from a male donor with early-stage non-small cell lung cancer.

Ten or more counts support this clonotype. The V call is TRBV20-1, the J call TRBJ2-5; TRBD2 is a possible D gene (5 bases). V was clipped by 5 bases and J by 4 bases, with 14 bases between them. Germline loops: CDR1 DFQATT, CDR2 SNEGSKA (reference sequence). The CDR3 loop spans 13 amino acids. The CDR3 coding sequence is TGCAGTGCTCCATTAATGGGAGTAGAGACCCAGTACTTC. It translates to CSAPLMGVETQYF.

CDR3 in amino acids: CASSHVAGQGPSGEQFF. The CDR3 nucleotides are TGCGCCAGCAGCCACGTCGCCGGACAGGGTCCCTCCGGCGAGCAGTTCTTC. The chain employs TRBV4-1 and TRBJ2-1; 8 positions agree with TRBD1. CDR1 is MGHRA, CDR2 YSYEKL, per germline. Trimming took 3 bases from V and 10 from J; bases not matched to a gene: 17. The CDR3 is made up of 17 amino acids.

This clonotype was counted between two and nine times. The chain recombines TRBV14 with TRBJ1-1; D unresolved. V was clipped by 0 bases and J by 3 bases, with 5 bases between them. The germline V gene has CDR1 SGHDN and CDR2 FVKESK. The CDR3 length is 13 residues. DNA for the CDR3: TGTGCCAGCAGCCAAGAGAGGTACACTGAAGCTTTCTTT. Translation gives CASSQERYTEAFF. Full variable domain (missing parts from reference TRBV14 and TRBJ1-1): EAGVTQFPSHSVIEKGQTVTLRCDPISGHDNLYWYRRVMGKEIKFLLHFVKESKQDESGMPNNRFLAERTGGTYSTLKVQPAELEDSGVYFCASSQERYTEAFFGQGTRLTVV.

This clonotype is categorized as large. CDR3 region: CASSPQTQGAGSGANVLTF. CDR3 nucleotides: TGTGCCAGCAGCCCGCAAACACAGGGGGCTGGCTCTGGGGCCAACGTCCTGACTTTC. V is TRBV7-8 and J is TRBJ2-6, with 9 bases identical to TRBD1. CDR1 is SGHVS, CDR2 FQNEAQ, per germline. The trim removed 5 bases at V and 0 bases at J, leaving 11 bases unmatched. The CDR3 is 19 amino acids.

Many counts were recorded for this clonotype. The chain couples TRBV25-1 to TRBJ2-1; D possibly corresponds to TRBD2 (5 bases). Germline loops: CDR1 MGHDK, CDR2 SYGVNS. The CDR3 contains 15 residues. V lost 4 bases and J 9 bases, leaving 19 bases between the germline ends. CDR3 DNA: TGTGCCAGCAGTGCCTCAAAGGCAGGAGGACGTGAGCAGTTCTTC. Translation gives CASSASKAGGREQFF.

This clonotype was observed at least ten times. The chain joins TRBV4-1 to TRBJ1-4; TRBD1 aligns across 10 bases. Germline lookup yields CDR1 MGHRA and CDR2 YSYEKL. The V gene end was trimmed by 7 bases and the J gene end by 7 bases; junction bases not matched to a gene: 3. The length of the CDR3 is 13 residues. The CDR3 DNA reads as TGCGCCAGCACCGGGACAGGGGTTGAAAAACTGTTTTTT. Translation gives CASTGTGVEKLFF.

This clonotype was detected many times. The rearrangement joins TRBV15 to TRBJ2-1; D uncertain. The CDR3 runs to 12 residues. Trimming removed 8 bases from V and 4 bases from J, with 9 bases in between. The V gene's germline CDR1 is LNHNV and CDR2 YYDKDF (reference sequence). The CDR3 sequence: CATSDGYNEQFF. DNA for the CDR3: TGTGCCACCTCGGACGGGTACAATGAGCAGTTCTTC. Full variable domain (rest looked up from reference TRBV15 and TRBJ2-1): DAMVIQNPRYQVTQFGKPVTLSCSQTLNHNVMYWYQQKSSQAPKLLFHYYDKDFNNEADTPDNFQSRRPNTSFCFLDIRSPGLGDTAMYLCATSDGYNEQFFGPGTRLTVL.

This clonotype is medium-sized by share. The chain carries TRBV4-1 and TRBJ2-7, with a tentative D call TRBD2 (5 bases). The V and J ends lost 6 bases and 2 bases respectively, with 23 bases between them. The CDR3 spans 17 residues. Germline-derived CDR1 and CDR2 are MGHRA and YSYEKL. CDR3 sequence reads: CASSLAAGAGVPYEQYF. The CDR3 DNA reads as TGCGCCAGCAGTCTGGCCGCCGGTGCGGGCGTCCCCTACGAGCAGTACTTC.

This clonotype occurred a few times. The CDR3 nucleotides are TGCGCCAGTAGAGGGGACATGAACACTGAAGCTTTCTTT. It translates to CASRGDMNTEAFF. This chain links TRBV5-1 with TRBJ1-1; TRBD1 might be the D (6 bases). The length of the CDR3 is 13 residues. Germline CDR1 and CDR2: SGHRS and YFSETQ. The V and J ends lost 8 bases and 0 bases respectively, with 11 bases between them.

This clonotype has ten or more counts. The CDR3 DNA reads TGTGCCAGCAGAAGGGGCCTCCGAGACAGGGAAGAGACCCAGTACTTC. Protein sequence: CASRRGLRDREETQYF. The chain has TRBV6-1 and TRBJ2-5, with 7 bases that match TRBD1. Losses at the gene ends were 6 bases for V and 3 bases for J; bases not matched to a gene: 13. Germline values: CDR1 MNHNS, CDR2 SASEGT. CDR3 size: 16 residues.

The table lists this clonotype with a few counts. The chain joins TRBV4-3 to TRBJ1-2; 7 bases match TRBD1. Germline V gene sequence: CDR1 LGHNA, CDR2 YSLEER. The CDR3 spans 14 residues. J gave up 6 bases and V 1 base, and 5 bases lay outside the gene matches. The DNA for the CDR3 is TGCGCCAGCAGCCAAGCTTCCAGGGGGAATGGCTACACCTTC. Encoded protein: CASSQASRGNGYTF.

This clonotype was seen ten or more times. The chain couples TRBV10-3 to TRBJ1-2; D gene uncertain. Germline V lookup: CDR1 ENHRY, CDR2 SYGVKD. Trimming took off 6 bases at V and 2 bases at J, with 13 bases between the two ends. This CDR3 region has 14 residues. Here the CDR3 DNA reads TGTGCCATCAGCCGGTCAGTCTCAAACTATGGCTACACCTTC. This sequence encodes CAISRSVSNYGYTF.

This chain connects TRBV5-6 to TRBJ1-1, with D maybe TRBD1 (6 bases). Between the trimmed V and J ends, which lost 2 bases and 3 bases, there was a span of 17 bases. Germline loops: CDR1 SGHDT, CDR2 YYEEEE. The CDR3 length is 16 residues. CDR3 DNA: TGTGCCAGCAGCTTTTGGGGGGCGGTTTTGGACACTGAAGCTTTCTTT. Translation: CASSFWGAVLDTEAFF.

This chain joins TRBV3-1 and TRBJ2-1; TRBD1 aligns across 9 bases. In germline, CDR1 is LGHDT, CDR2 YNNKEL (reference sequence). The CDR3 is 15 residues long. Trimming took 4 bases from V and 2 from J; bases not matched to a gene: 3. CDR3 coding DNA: TGTGCCAGCAGCCTACAGGGGGCACCCTACAATGAGCAGTTCTTC. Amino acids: CASSLQGAPYNEQFF.

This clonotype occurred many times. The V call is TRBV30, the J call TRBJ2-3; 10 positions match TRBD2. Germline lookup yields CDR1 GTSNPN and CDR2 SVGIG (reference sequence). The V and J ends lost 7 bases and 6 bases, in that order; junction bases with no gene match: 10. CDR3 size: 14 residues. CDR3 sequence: CALSLAGLRDTQYF. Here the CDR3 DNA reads TGTGCCTTATCACTAGCGGGGCTACGGGATACGCAGTATTTT.

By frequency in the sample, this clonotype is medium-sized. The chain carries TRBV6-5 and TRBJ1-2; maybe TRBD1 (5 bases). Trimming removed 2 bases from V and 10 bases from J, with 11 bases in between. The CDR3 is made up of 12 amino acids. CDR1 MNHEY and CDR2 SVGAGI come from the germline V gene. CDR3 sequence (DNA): TGTGCCAGCAGTTACCGTGGAGGGGACTACACCTTC. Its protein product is CASSYRGGDYTF.

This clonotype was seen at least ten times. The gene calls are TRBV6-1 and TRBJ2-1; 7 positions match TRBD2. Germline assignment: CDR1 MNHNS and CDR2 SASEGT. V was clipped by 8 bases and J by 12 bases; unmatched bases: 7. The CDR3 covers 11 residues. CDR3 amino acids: CASGAGVGQFF. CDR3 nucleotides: TGTGCCAGCGGTGCGGGGGTTGGGCAGTTCTTC.

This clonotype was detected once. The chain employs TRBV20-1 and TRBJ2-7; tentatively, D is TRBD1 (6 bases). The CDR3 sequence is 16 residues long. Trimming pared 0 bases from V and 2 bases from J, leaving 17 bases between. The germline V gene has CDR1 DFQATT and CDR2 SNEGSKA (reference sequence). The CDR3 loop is CSARDWASTGTYEQYF. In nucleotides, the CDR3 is TGCAGTGCTAGAGATTGGGCGTCGACAGGAACCTACGAGCAGTACTTC.

The CDR3 spells CASSVGSGANVLTF. CDR3 DNA: TGTGCCAGCAGCGTAGGTTCTGGGGCCAACGTCCTGACTTTC. This rearrangement joins TRBV9 to TRBJ2-6; D remains ambiguous. The CDR3 loop spans 14 amino acids. Germline-derived CDR1 and CDR2 are SGDLS and YYNGEE. V lost 0 bases and J 1 base, leaving 2 bases between the germline ends. The full variable domain, rest sourced from reference TRBV9 and TRBJ2-6, is DSGVTQTPKHLITATGQRVTLRCSPRSGDLSVYWYQQSLDQGLQFLIQYYNGEERAKGNILERFSAQQFPDLHSELNLSSLELGDSALYFCASSVGSGANVLTFGAGSRLTVL.

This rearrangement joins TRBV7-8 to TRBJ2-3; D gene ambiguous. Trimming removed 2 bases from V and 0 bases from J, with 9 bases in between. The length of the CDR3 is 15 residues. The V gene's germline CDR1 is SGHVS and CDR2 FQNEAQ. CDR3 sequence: CASSLIYGSTDTQYF. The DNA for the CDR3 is TGTGCCAGCAGCTTAATATACGGGAGCACAGATACGCAGTATTTT.

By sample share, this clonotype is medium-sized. This chain's CDR3 is CSARFYGYTF. The CDR3 coding sequence is TGCAGTGCTAGGTTTTACGGCTACACCTTC. The gene calls are TRBV20-1 and TRBJ1-2, with unresolved D. The CDR3 totals 10 residues. The germline V and J ends were trimmed by 3 bases and 8 bases, with 7 bases remaining between them. Looked up from germline, CDR1 is DFQATT and CDR2 is SNEGSKA (reference sequence).

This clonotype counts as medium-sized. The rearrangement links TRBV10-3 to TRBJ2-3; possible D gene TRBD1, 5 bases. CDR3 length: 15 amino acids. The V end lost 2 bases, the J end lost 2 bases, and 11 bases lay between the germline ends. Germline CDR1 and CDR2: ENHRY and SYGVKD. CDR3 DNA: TGTGCCATCAGTGAGCCTAGGGGTTTCACAGATACGCAGTATTTT. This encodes CAISEPRGFTDTQYF.